A single sample gave rise to the 11 T cell receptor beta chains below, sequenced in a study of CD8 T cells in Susac syndrome. RNA was extracted with the RNeasy kit, and a quantity of roughly 0.45 to 1 ug was reverse transcribed using random hexamers. TCRdb recomputed calls from the immunoSEQ multiplex PCR reads with MiXCR, one row per CDR3 protein. The sample shows approximately 190,000 distinct CDR3 sequences, 85% to 95% of them seen only once. The source material was CD8+ T cells from PBMCs. The receptors shown here come from a human donor with Susac syndrome.

The chain carries TRBV27 and TRBJ2-7; 8 bases are shared with TRBD1. CDR1 and CDR2 from the germline V gene are MNHEY and SMNVEV (reference sequence). This CDR3 region has 19 residues. The ends lost 4 bases at V and 3 bases at J; junction bases unmatched: 20. The CDR3: CASSSRTRKGQGEGYEQYF. CDR3 nucleotides: TGTGCCAGCAGTTCCCGGACGAGAAAAGGACAGGGAGAAGGCTACGAGCAGTACTTC.

This chain uses TRBV7-9 with TRBJ2-3; TRBD2 aligns across 9 bases. Trimming at V came to 1 base and at J to 1 base, leaving 3 bases not matched to a gene. Germline V gives CDR1 SEHNR, CDR2 FQNEAQ (reference sequence). There are 16 residues in the CDR3. CDR3 residues: CASSLGLADRTDTQYF. In nucleotides, the CDR3 is TGTGCCAGCAGCTTAGGACTAGCGGACCGCACAGATACGCAGTATTTT.

The gene calls are TRBV7-9 and TRBJ1-1; D ambiguous. The V gene's germline CDR1 is SEHNR and CDR2 FQNEAQ (reference sequence). The CDR3 sequence is 13 residues long. The V end was cut by 5 bases, the J end by 2 bases, with 9 bases between. CDR3 sequence reads: CASSGEGNTEAFF. CDR3 DNA: TGTGCCAGCAGCGGTGAGGGAAACACTGAAGCTTTCTTT. The whole variable domain, filled in from reference TRBV7-9 and TRBJ1-1, reads DTGVSQNPRHKITKRGQNVTFRCDPISEHNRLYWYRQTLGQGPEFLTYFQNEAQLEKSRLLSDRFSAERPKGSFSTLEIQRTEQGDSAMYLCASSGEGNTEAFFGQGTRLTVV.

The chain joins TRBV3-1 to TRBJ1-5, with TRBD1 matching over 7 bases. Unmatched junction bases numbered 4, after V lost 4 bases and J lost 4 bases. There are 14 residues in the CDR3. CDR1 and CDR2 (germline): LGHDT, YNNKEL (reference sequence). CDR3 sequence (DNA): TGTGCCAGCAGCCTGGGACAGTGGAATCAGCCCCAGCATTTT. Translated, it gives CASSLGQWNQPQHF.

The rearrangement uses TRBV15 and TRBJ2-2; TRBD1 aligns across 9 bases. Germline loops: CDR1 LNHNV, CDR2 YYDKDF (reference sequence). This CDR3 comprises 17 residues. V lost 5 bases, J lost 4 bases, and 11 bases stayed unmatched. CDR3 sequence (DNA): TGTGCCACCAGCCAAGGGGGAACAGGGGGCGTCACCGGGGAGCTGTTTTTT. It encodes CATSQGGTGGVTGELFF.

The chain employs TRBV27 and TRBJ2-5; D not resolved. The CDR3 extends over 13 amino acids. V dropped 5 bases and J dropped 2 bases, with 9 bases sitting between them. Germline V gives CDR1 MNHEY, CDR2 SMNVEV (reference sequence). The CDR3 region is CASSPNHQETQYF. The CDR3 DNA follows: TGTGCCAGCAGTCCGAATCATCAAGAGACCCAGTACTTC.

This chain joins TRBV5-4 and TRBJ2-4; D is ambiguous. The ends were cut back, 3 bases at V and 9 bases at J, with 16 bases in the middle. CDR1 and CDR2 (germline): SGHNT, YYREEE (reference sequence). This CDR3 is 14 amino acids long. Here the CDR3 reads CASSSQDLQSIQYF. CDR3 nucleotides: TGTGCCAGCAGCTCGCAGGACCTGCAAAGCATTCAGTACTTC.

The chain is built from TRBV29-1 and TRBJ2-3, with TRBD2 matching 8 bases. CDR3 length equals 17 residues. The trim removed 1 base at V and 0 bases at J, leaving 9 bases unmatched. In germline, CDR1 is SQVTM, CDR2 ANQGSEA. The CDR3 sequence is CSVEGALAGRSTDTQYF. As DNA, the CDR3 is TGCAGCGTTGAAGGGGCCCTAGCGGGTAGGAGCACAGATACGCAGTATTTT.

The chain is built from TRBV27 and TRBJ1-5; D uncertain. The ends were cut back, 5 bases at V and 1 base at J, with 9 bases in the middle. Germline lookup yields CDR1 MNHEY and CDR2 SMNVEV (reference sequence). The CDR3 covers 14 residues. In DNA, the CDR3 is TGTGCCAGCAGTCCGTTGGAGAGCAATCAGCCCCAGCATTTT. This gives the protein CASSPLESNQPQHF.

The V call is TRBV28, the J call TRBJ2-7; TRBD2 matches at 8 bases. Germline CDR1 MDHEN, CDR2 SYDVKM. This CDR3 is built from 15 residues. V dropped 6 bases and J dropped 5; count of bases not matched to a gene: 12. The CDR3 nucleotides are TGTGCCAGCAGCAAACGGGGGGGTCACCCCGACGAGCAGTACTTC. It translates to CASSKRGGHPDEQYF. The full variable domain, in which reference TRBV28 and TRBJ2-7 provide the parts outside the CDR3, is DVKVTQSSRYLVKRTGEKVFLECVQDMDHENMFWYRQDPGLGLRLIYFSYDVKMKEKGDIPEGYSVSREKKERFSLILESASTNQTSMYLCASSKRGGHPDEQYFGPGTRLTVT.

The chain uses TRBV3-1 and TRBJ1-2; the D gene is possibly TRBD1 (5 bases). V lost 0 bases and J 5 bases, leaving 25 bases between the germline ends. This CDR3 has 19 residues. Germline V gene sequence: CDR1 LGHDT, CDR2 YNNKEL (reference sequence). The CDR3, as DNA: TGTGCCAGCAGCCAAGATATCCCGACGGGGCGGGAGGTTAATTATGGCTACACCTTC. This translates into CASSQDIPTGREVNYGYTF. Looking up the rest from reference TRBV3-1 and TRBJ1-2 gives the full variable domain: DTAVSQTPKYLVTQMGNDKSIKCEQNLGHDTMYWYKQDSKKFLKIMFSYNNKELIINETVPNRFSPKSPDKAHLNLHINSLELGDSAVYFCASSQDIPTGREVNYGYTFGSGTRLTVV.